The source of this T cell receptor (beta chain) is a study of blood T cell repertoires in COVID-19. Across the whole study: There were acute and convalescent COVID-19 samples, and they came from the United States, Italy and Spain. Nucleic acid was either cDNA or gDNA, and it came from T cells, B-cell-depleted T cells, or PBMCs.

Self-reported history from a screening survey and questionnaire set each donor's cohort. Authors' analysis steps: Amplification of reference gene primers provided the estimated nucleated cell counts. Sequencing used immunoSEQ multiplex PCR; TCRdb keeps in-frame clones, though not all of them. That table gives V, J and clone size, and the DNA gave D and trimming. The data contain 140,000 to 150,000 clones, 70% to 90% of them singletons. The junction had 20 bases not matched to a gene; V was cut back by 7 bases and J by 4 bases. The CDR3 contains 20 residues. Germline V gene lookup returns CDR1 SNHLY and CDR2 FYNNEI.

Sequencing input: PBMCs or T cells enriched from blood (not recorded which). The J gene is TRBJ2-1, the V gene TRBV2; TRBD2 matches at 12 bases. This receptor was obtained from a middle-aged woman who had recovered from COVID-19. The CDR3 coding sequence is TGTGCCAGCAAGTTCGGAAGACTAGCGGGAGTAGACGTGGGGTACAATGAGCAGTTCTTC. This sequence encodes CASKFGRLAGVDVGYNEQFF.